These 6 T cell receptor beta chains originate from one sample sequenced in a study of human T cells and chemical hapten exposure. Regarding time point: patch test 3, about 24 weeks after DPC sensitization. The treatment here: therapeutic diphenylcyclopropenone sensitization with weekly scalp DPC. A single record per CDR3 protein comes from TCRdb applying MiXCR to the RACE reads. Among tens of thousands of distinct CDR3 sequences listed, about an eighth were seen once. The starting material was whole blood, obtained in connection with sensitization to the hapten diphenylcyclopropenone (DPC). These receptor sequences come from a man under 40 with alopecia areata. Some clones in this sample may be carry-over from other donors' samples.

This clonotype came up many times. This sequence joins TRBV18 and TRBJ1-2; D remains ambiguous. The V end lost 0 bases, the J end lost 4 bases, and 15 bases lay between the germline ends. CDR1 and CDR2 from the germline V gene are KGHSH and LQKENI. This CDR3 is built from 16 residues. CDR3 DNA sequence: TGTGCCAGCTCACCACCGGGTCATGGCCCTTCCTATGGCTACACCTTC. Amino acids: CASSPPGHGPSYGYTF.

This clonotype occurred a few times. The chain uses TRBV3-1 and TRBJ1-3, with TRBD1 identical over 7 bases. V trimming: 4 bases; J trimming: 4 bases; junction bases outside the gene matches: 4. The CDR3 runs 14 residues. Germline lookup yields CDR1 LGHDT and CDR2 YNNKEL (reference sequence). The CDR3 nucleotides are TGTGCCAGCAGCCTTACGGGACAGGGAAACACCATATATTTT. Translated: CASSLTGQGNTIYF.

Ten or more counts support this clonotype. The chain carries TRBV20-1 and TRBJ2-7, with 9 bases identical to TRBD1. CDR3 length: 12 amino acids. The germline V gene encodes CDR1 DFQATT and CDR2 SNEGSKA (reference sequence). J gave up 7 bases and V 5 bases, and 6 bases lay outside the gene matches. CDR3 in DNA: TGCAGTGCTCGGGACAGGGAGTGGGAGCAGTACTTC. Its protein product is CSARDREWEQYF.

This clonotype was seen ten or more times. This chain connects TRBV4-3 to TRBJ1-4; 7 positions agree with TRBD1. Germline CDR1 and CDR2: LGHNA and YSLEER. V lost 0 bases, J lost 7 bases, and 17 bases stayed unmatched. CDR3 length equals 19 residues. CDR3 region: CASSQDRRTGSLLGEKLFF. For the CDR3, the DNA is TGCGCCAGCAGCCAAGATCGGCGGACAGGCTCCCTGCTAGGTGAAAAACTGTTTTTT.

This clonotype was observed many times. The V gene is TRBV18, the J gene TRBJ2-2; 8 nucleotides match TRBD1. Germline V CDR1 and CDR2: KGHSH, LQKENI. V lost 6 bases, J lost 3 bases, and 3 bases stayed unmatched. The CDR3 contains 14 residues. CDR3 protein: CASSQQGDTGELFF. The DNA of the CDR3 is TGTGCCAGCTCTCAACAGGGGGACACCGGGGAGCTGTTTTTT. Full variable domain (outside the CDR3, taken from reference TRBV18 and TRBJ2-2): NAGVMQNPRHLVRRRGQEARLRCSPMKGHSHVYWYRQLPEEGLKFMVYLQKENIIDESGMPKERFSAEFPKEGPSILRIQQVVRGDSAAYFCASSQQGDTGELFFGEGSRLTVL.

This chain joins TRBV12-3 or TRBV12-4 and TRBJ1-1; maybe TRBD1 (6 bases). The CDR3 is 14 amino acids. V was trimmed by 4 bases and J by 2 bases, leaving 11 bases between them. In DNA form, the CDR3 reads TGTGCCAGCAGTTATGGACAGCAAAACACTGAAGCTTTCTTT. Protein: CASSYGQQNTEAFF.